This T cell receptor beta chain is from a study of blood T cell repertoires in COVID-19. The method was immunoSEQ multiplex PCR; TCRdb's version includes in-frame clones alone and lacks a portion of them. The sample has 150,000 to 200,000 clones, around nine tenths seen once. The clonotype comes from a man in his sixties or seventies with active or convalescent COVID-19. Source material: peripheral blood.

CDR3 sequence reads: CASSSQPTNEKLFF. In nucleotides, the CDR3 is TGTGCCAGCAGTTCACAGCCAACTAATGAAAAACTGTTTTTT. The chain couples TRBV6-5 to TRBJ1-4; D ambiguous. The CDR3 loop spans 14 amino acids. V lost 4 bases and J lost 0, with 6 bases in between. Germline values: CDR1 MNHEY, CDR2 SVGAGI.